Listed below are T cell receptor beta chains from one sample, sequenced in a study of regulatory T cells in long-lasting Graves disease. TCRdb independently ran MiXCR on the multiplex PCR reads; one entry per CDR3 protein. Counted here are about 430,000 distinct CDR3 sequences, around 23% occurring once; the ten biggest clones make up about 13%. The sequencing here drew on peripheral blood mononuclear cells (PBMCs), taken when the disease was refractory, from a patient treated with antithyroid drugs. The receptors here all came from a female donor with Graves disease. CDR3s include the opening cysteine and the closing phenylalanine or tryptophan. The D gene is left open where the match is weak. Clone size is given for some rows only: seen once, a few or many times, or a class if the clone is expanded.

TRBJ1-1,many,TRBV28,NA,TGTGCCAGCAGTTTAGAGAATTTGCGGACTGAAGCTTTCTTT,CASSLENLRTEAFF
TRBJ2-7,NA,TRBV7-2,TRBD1,TGTGCCAGCAGTTCCCGGGGACAGGGACGGGAGCAGTACTTC,CASSSRGQGREQYF
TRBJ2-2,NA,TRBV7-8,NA,TGTGCCAGCAGCCCTTTGGGCCGAAACACCGGGGAGCTGTTTTTT,CASSPLGRNTGELFF
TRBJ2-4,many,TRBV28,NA,TGTGCCAGCAGTTCCGGGAGTCCCTCAGCCAAAAACATTCAGTACTTC,CASSSGSPSAKNIQYF
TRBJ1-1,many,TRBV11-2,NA,TGTGCCAGCAGCGCGGACAGCTCCAACACTGAAGCTTTCTTT,CASSADSSNTEAFF
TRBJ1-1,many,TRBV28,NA,TGTGCCAGCAGCTTGTCCGGAGGGGAAGCTTTCTTT,CASSLSGGEAFF
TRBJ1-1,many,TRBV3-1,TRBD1,TGTGCCAGCAGCCCGCGGGACAGGGGGACTGAAGCTTTCTTT,CASSPRDRGTEAFF
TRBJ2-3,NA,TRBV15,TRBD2,TGTGCCACCAGCAGGGATAAGACTAGCGGGAGCACAGATACGCAGTATTTT,CATSRDKTSGSTDTQYF
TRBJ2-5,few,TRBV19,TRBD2,TGTGCCAGTAGTGGAGCAGCGGGAGTGGGAGAGACCCAGTACTTC,CASSGAAGVGETQYF
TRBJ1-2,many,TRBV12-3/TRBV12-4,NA,TGTGCCAGCAGTTTAGGAGAGGGGAGGGTTCGTGGCTACACCTTC,CASSLGEGRVRGYTF
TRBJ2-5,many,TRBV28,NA,TGTGCCACCGAGGGGGGCCAAGAGACCCAGTACTTC,CATEGGQETQYF
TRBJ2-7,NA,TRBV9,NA,TGTGCCAGCAGCGTAGGGATTACAGAAACCTACGAGCAGTACTTC,CASSVGITETYEQYF
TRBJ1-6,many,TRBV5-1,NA,TGCGCCAGCAGCTTGGCCGGTAAGGGGTCCGATAATTCACCCCTCCACTTT,CASSLAGKGSDNSPLHF
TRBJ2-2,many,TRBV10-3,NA,TGTGCCATCAGTGAGTCGGGAAACACCGGGGAGCTGTTTTTT,CAISESGNTGELFF
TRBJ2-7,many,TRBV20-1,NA,TGCAGTGCTAGTGAACAGGGAGCCGAGCAGTACTTC,CSASEQGAEQYF
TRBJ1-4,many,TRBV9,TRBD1,TGTGCCAGCAGCGGACAGGGGGCGTTTGCAACTAATGAAAAACTGTTTTTT,CASSGQGAFATNEKLFF
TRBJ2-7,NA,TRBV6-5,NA,TGTGCCAGCAGTTGCGATTTCGACTTCGAGCAGTACTTC,CASSCDFDFEQYF
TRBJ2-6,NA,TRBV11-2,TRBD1,TGTGCCAGCAGCCCGCTGCCCGGGACAGGGCCGACTGGGGCCAACGTCCTGACTTTC,CASSPLPGTGPTGANVLTF
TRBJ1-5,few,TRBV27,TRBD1,TGTGCCAGCAGAGGACAGGGCACGACCGGAGGTCAGCCCCAGCATTTT,CASRGQGTTGGQPQHF
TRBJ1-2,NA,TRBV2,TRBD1,TGTGCCAGCAGTGTGGACAGGACTAACTATGGCTACACCTTC,CASSVDRTNYGYTF
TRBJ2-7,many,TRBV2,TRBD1,TGTGCCAGCAGCTGGACAGGGGTCTCCTACGAGCAGTACTTC,CASSWTGVSYEQYF
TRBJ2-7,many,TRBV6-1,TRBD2,TGTGCCAGCACCTTGCGGGGGGTCGAGCAGTACTTC,CASTLRGVEQYF
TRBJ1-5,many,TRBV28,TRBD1,TGTGCCAGCAGGGTACCGGGACAGAGCAATCAGCCCCAGCATTTT,CASRVPGQSNQPQHF
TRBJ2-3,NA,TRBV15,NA,TGTGCCACCAGCAGACTAGGCACAGATACGCAGTATTTT,CATSRLGTDTQYF
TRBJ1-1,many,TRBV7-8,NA,TGTGCCAGCAGCTTAGAGGGCCCGGGCGGTGAAGCTTTCTTT,CASSLEGPGGEAFF
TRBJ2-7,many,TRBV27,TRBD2,TGTGCCAGCAGTTTCCGTCCCGGGACTAGCGGGAGTATCTACGAGCAGTACTTC,CASSFRPGTSGSIYEQYF
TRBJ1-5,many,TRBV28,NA,TGTGCCAGCAGTTTATGGGACGGAAGCAATCAGCCCCAGCATTTT,CASSLWDGSNQPQHF
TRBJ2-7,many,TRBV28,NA,TGTGCCAGCAGTGGGGCACCCCCCTACGAGCAGTACTTC,CASSGAPPYEQYF
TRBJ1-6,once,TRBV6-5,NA,TGTGCCAGCAGTTATGACGCGACGGCACCCCTCCACTTT,CASSYDATAPLHF